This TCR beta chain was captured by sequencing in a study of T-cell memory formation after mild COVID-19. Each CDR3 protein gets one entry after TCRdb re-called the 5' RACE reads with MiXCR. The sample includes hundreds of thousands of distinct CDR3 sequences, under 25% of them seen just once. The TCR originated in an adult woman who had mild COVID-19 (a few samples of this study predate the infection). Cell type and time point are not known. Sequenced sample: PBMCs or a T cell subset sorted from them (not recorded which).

This CDR3 is CASSEYPGTSYEQYF. The CDR3 DNA follows: TGTGCCAGCAGTGAATATCCGGGCACCTCCTACGAGCAGTACTTC. V is TRBV25-1 and J is TRBJ2-7; D unresolved. Per the germline V gene, CDR1 is MGHDK and CDR2 is SYGVNS. This CDR3 region has 15 residues. Trimming took 0 bases from V and 0 from J, leaving 9 bases between them.